This T cell receptor (beta chain) was sequenced in a study of shared clonotypes between healthy human individuals. Overall study findings and caveats: Blood was the only sampled material, and tissue repertoires likely differ.

The test was conducted at deep level. The protocol was immunoSEQ multiplex PCR, while the TCRdb copy is restricted to in-frame clones and leaves out a portion. The sample carries roughly 2.1 million clones, about 92% recorded once. Only CD45RO-negative cells positively selected for CCR7 counted as naive CD8 cells, so terminally differentiated effector memory CD45RA+ cells were excluded. The CDR3 has 17 amino acids. The germline CDR1 and CDR2 sequences are SGHRS and YFSETQ. Trimming cost V 0 bases and J 3 bases; bases outside gene matches: 6. In the case of this clone: Its antigen is as yet unknown.

The TCR was taken from a man between 18 and 35 years old in good health. Some clones in this sample may be carry-over from other donors' samples. V is TRBV5-1 and J is TRBJ2-1; 10 positions match TRBD2. The sequencing input was naive CD8+ T cells from PBMCs. The CDR3 protein is CASSLALAGASYNEQFF. CDR3 sequence (DNA): TGCGCCAGCAGCTTGGCCCTAGCGGGAGCTAGCTACAATGAGCAGTTCTTC.